This record looks at one T cell receptor beta chain sequence and its context. Its antigen is as yet unknown. Within the sample, other DNA sequences also encode this same CDR3. The sample is drawn from a study of graft-versus-host responses after intestinal transplantation. Overall study: Uniformly, recipients were administered anti-thymocyte globulin induction with subsequent tacrolimus and steroids for roughly three years.

Data came from immunoSEQ multiplex PCR; TCRdb stores just in-frame clones and leaves some out. The sample has about 88,000 clones; approximately 90% are singletons. This CDR3 is 13 amino acids long. Germline V gives CDR1 SGHAT, CDR2 FQNNGV. The germline V and J ends were trimmed by 1 base and 3 bases, with 5 bases remaining between them. General study results and limits: There was an association between peak levels of circulating GvH clones and early post-transplant HvG declines. There were GvH clones found in recipient marrow, and some of them appeared first in ileum or blood. Patients who carried graft-donor T cell macrochimerism also had high graft-versus-host to host-versus-graft clonal ratios in their allografts.

This receptor was taken from a human donor who was the organ donor for an intestinal transplant. The specimen comprised unstimulated CD4+ T cells sorted from spleen or lymph node cells, sampled before transplant. The chain carries TRBV11-2 and TRBJ2-3; D not certain. CDR3 in amino acids: CASSLAGTDTQYF. CDR3 DNA sequence: TGTGCCAGCAGCTTAGCGGGTACAGATACGCAGTATTTT.